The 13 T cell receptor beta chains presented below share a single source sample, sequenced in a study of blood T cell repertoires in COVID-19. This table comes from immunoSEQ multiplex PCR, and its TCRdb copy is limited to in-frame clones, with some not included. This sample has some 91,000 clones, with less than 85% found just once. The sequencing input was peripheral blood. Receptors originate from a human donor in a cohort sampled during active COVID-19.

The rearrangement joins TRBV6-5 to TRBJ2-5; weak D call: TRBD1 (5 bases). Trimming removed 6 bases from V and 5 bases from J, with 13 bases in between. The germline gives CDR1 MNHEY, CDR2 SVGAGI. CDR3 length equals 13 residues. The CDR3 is CASRQQGVETQYF. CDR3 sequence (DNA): TGTGCCAGCAGACAGCAAGGGGTGGAGACCCAGTACTTC.

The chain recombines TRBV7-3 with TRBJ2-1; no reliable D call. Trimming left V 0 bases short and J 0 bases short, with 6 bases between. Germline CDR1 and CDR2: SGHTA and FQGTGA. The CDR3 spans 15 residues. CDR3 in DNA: TGTGCCAGCAGCTTAACAGCGAGCTCCTACAATGAGCAGTTCTTC. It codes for CASSLTASSYNEQFF.

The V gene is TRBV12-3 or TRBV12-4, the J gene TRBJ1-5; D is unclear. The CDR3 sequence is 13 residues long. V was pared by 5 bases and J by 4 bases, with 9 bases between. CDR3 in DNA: TGTGCCAGCAGTATCGGGTCTAATCAGCCCCAGCATTTT. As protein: CASSIGSNQPQHF.

The CDR3 loop is CASRRLGTAYNSPLHF. In nucleotides, the CDR3 is TGTGCCAGCAGAAGGCTCGGGACAGCGTATAATTCACCCCTCCACTTT. The rearrangement uses TRBV6-6 and TRBJ1-6, with 7 bases aligning to TRBD1. Germline V lookup: CDR1 MNHNY, CDR2 SVGAGI (reference sequence). The length of the CDR3 is 16 residues. Trimming at V came to 6 bases and at J to 4 bases, leaving 9 bases not matched to a gene.

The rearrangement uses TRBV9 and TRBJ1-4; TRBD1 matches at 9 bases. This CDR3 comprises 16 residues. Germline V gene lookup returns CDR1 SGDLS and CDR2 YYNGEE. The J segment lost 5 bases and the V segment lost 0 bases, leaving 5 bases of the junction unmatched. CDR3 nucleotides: TGTGCCAGCAGCGTAGGGACAGGGGTAAGAAATGAAAAACTGTTTTTT. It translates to CASSVGTGVRNEKLFF. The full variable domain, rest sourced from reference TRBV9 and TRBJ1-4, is DSGVTQTPKHLITATGQRVTLRCSPRSGDLSVYWYQQSLDQGLQFLIQYYNGEERAKGNILERFSAQQFPDLHSELNLSSLELGDSALYFCASSVGTGVRNEKLFFGSGTQLSVL.

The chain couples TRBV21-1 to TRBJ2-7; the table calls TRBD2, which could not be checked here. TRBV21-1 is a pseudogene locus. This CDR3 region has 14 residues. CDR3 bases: TGTGCCAGCAGCAAACCGGCGGGGGGGCGTGAGCAGTACTTC. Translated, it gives CASSKPAGGREQYF.

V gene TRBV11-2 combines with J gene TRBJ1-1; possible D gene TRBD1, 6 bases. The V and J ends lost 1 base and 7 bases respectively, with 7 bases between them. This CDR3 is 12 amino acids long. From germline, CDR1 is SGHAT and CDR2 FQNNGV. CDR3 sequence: CASSLGGHEAFF. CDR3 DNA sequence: TGTGCCAGCAGCTTAGGGGGGCATGAAGCTTTCTTT.

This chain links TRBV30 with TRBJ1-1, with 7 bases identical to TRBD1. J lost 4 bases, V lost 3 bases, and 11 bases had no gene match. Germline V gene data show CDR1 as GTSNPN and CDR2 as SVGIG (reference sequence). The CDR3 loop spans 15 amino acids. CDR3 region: CAWSRASSGGTEAFF. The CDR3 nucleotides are TGTGCCTGGAGCCGAGCCTCCTCAGGGGGCACTGAAGCTTTCTTT.

Here the CDR3 DNA reads TGTGCCAGCAGCGTAGGGCCGGGACAGGGCGGTACTGAAGCTTTCTTT. Translating it yields CASSVGPGQGGTEAFF. This chain links TRBV9 with TRBJ1-1; 9 positions agree with TRBD1. The CDR3 runs to 16 residues. The trim removed 0 bases at V and 5 bases at J, leaving 8 bases unmatched. In germline, CDR1 is SGDLS, CDR2 YYNGEE. Looking up the rest from reference TRBV9 and TRBJ1-1 gives the full variable domain: DSGVTQTPKHLITATGQRVTLRCSPRSGDLSVYWYQQSLDQGLQFLIQYYNGEERAKGNILERFSAQQFPDLHSELNLSSLELGDSALYFCASSVGPGQGGTEAFFGQGTRLTVV.

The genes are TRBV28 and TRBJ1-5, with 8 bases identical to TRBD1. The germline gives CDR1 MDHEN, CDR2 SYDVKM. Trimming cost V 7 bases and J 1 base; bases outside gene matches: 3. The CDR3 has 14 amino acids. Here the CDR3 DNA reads TGTGCCAGCATCAGACAGGGGAGCAATCAGCCCCAGCATTTT. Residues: CASIRQGSNQPQHF.

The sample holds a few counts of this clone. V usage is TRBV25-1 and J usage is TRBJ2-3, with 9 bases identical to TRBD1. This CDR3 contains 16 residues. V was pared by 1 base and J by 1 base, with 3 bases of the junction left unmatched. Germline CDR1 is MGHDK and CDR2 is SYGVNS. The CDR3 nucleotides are TGTGCCAGCAGTGAATTCAGGACAGGGGGCACAGATACGCAGTATTTT. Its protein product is CASSEFRTGGTDTQYF.

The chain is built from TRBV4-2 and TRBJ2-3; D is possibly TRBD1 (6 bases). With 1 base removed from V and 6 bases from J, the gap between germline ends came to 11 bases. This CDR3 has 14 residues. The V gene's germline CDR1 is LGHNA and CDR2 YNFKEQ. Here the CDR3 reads CASSQAVGQDTQYF. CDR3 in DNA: TGTGCCAGCAGCCAAGCGGTCGGACAGGATACGCAGTATTTT.

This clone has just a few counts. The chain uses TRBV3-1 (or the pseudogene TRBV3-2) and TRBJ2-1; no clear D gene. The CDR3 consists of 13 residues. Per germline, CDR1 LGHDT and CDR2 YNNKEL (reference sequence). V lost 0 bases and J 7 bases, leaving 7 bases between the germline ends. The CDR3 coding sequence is TGTGCCAGCAGCCAAGATCCCGTTAATGAGCAGTTCTTC. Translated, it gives CASSQDPVNEQFF.